The 32 T cell receptor beta chains in this list originate from one sample, sequenced in a study of graft-versus-host responses after intestinal transplantation. Profiled with immunoSEQ multiplex PCR; TCRdb holds only in-frame clones, not every one. Of about 3,900 clones in the sample, approximately 87% were seen once. Time point described: postoperative day 105 after intestinal transplantation (dayNNNN = postoperative day). Intraepithelial and lamina propria lymphocytes were released after the graft tissue was processed. Material: ileum tissue, obtained 105 days after intestinal transplantation. These receptors were obtained from a human patient who received an intestinal transplant, so some T cells may come from the graft donor.

This chain uses TRBV5-4 with TRBJ1-6; 7 nucleotides align to TRBD1. The CDR3 spans 15 residues. Germline V gives CDR1 SGHNT, CDR2 YYREEE (reference sequence). V dropped 2 bases and J dropped 10; count of bases not matched to a gene: 9. CDR3 amino acids: CASSFSDREGSPLHF. CDR3 DNA sequence: TGTGCCAGCAGCTTCTCAGACAGGGAAGGGTCACCCCTCCACTTT.

This CDR3 is CASSGKAGPSTDTQYF. DNA for the CDR3: TGTGCCAGCAGTGGGAAAGCGGGGCCTAGCACAGATACGCAGTATTTT. The chain has TRBV25-1 and TRBJ2-3; 7 bases align to TRBD2. This CDR3 spans 16 amino acids. CDR1 and CDR2 from the germline V gene are MGHDK and SYGVNS. Trimming removed 4 bases from V and 0 bases from J; junction bases left unmatched: 7.

The chain recombines TRBV28 with TRBJ2-1; D is uncertain. The CDR3 extends over 13 amino acids. V lost 11 bases and J lost 9, with 20 bases in between. CDR1 and CDR2 (germline): MDHEN, SYDVKM. CDR3 in amino acids: CASANQPHSEQFF. The CDR3 DNA reads TGTGCCTCAGCAAATCAGCCCCATAGTGAGCAGTTCTTC.

The V gene is TRBV5-1, the J gene TRBJ2-3; TRBD2 aligns across 14 bases. Trimming cost V 0 bases and J 5 bases; bases outside gene matches: 5. This CDR3 contains 17 residues. Germline CDR1 is SGHRS and CDR2 is YFSETQ. CDR3 nucleotides: TGCGCCAGCAGCTTGGGACTAGCGGGAGGGCCGGGAGATACGCAGTATTTT. This codes for CASSLGLAGGPGDTQYF.

The chain links TRBV4-1 to TRBJ2-1; D gene uncertain. V was trimmed by 2 bases and J by 10 bases, leaving 15 bases between them. Germline V gene sequence: CDR1 MGHRA, CDR2 YSYEKL. The CDR3 length is 14 residues. CDR3 protein: CASSQSFSPREQFF. Here the CDR3 DNA reads TGCGCCAGCAGCCAATCCTTTAGCCCCAGGGAGCAGTTCTTC.

The CDR3 loop reads CASSPPMLTFPYEQYF. The CDR3 DNA is TGTGCCAGCAGTCCCCCAATGCTGACATTTCCCTACGAGCAGTACTTC. This chain uses TRBV25-1 with TRBJ2-7; D gene uncertain. The CDR3 loop spans 16 amino acids. Deletions cut 5 bases from V and 2 bases from J, with 19 bases between. Germline assignment: CDR1 MGHDK and CDR2 SYGVNS.

This clone was seen once. The CDR3 region has the DNA TGTGCCAGCAGCTTGACAGATACGCAGTATTTT. This gives the protein CASSLTDTQYF. The genes are TRBV5-4 and TRBJ2-3, with D unresolved. Germline V gives CDR1 SGHNT, CDR2 YYREEE (reference sequence). This CDR3 comprises 11 residues. The germline V and J ends were trimmed by 1 base and 3 bases, with 0 bases remaining between them.

The chain's CDR3 is CASSLRPPSGGLDTGELFF. Written as DNA, the CDR3 is TGTGCCAGCAGCTTAAGACCGCCTAGCGGGGGGCTAGACACCGGGGAGCTGTTTTTT. The rearrangement links TRBV7-2 to TRBJ2-2; 11 bases match TRBD2. Germline V gene data show CDR1 as SGHTA and CDR2 as FQGNSA. This CDR3 is built from 19 residues. The V segment lost 2 bases and the J segment 3 bases; nucleotides outside the gene matches: 11.

The V call is TRBV2, the J call TRBJ1-1; TRBD1 might be the D (5 bases). This CDR3 spans 14 amino acids. Trimming removed 8 bases from V and 1 base from J, with 14 bases in between. From germline, CDR1 is SNHLY and CDR2 FYNNEI. The CDR3 loop is CASGWDGQNTEAFF. The CDR3 DNA sequence: TGTGCCAGCGGGTGGGACGGTCAGAACACTGAAGCTTTCTTT.

This clone turned up a few times. The rearrangement uses TRBV7-3 and TRBJ1-1; the D gene is possibly TRBD1 (5 bases). Germline V lookup: CDR1 SGHTA, CDR2 FQGTGA. The V gene lost 4 bases and the J gene lost 1 base, with 7 bases spanning the gap. The CDR3 has 13 residues. CDR3 coding DNA: TGTGCCAGCAGCTATGGACAGAACACTGAAGCTTTCTTT. It specifies CASSYGQNTEAFF.

J is TRBJ2-3 and V is TRBV5-6; 9 nucleotides agree with TRBD2. The CDR3 sequence is 15 residues long. The trim removed 1 base at V and 2 bases at J, leaving 2 bases unmatched. Germline V gene lookup returns CDR1 SGHDT and CDR2 YYEEEE. In nucleotides, the CDR3 is TGTGCCAGCAGCTTGAAGCGGGGGGTCACAGATACGCAGTATTTT. Its protein is CASSLKRGVTDTQYF.

The J gene is TRBJ1-2, the V gene TRBV13; perhaps TRBD1 as D (6 bases). Germline loops: CDR1 PRHDT, CDR2 FYEKMQ (reference sequence). CDR3 size: 12 residues. V gave up 7 bases and J gave up 7 bases, with 13 bases separating them. CDR3 loop: CASTYRQVGYTF. CDR3 in DNA: TGTGCCAGCACCTATAGACAGGTTGGCTACACCTTC.

J is TRBJ1-2 and V is TRBV19; 11 positions match TRBD1. The CDR3 sequence is 15 residues long. From germline, CDR1 is LNHDA and CDR2 SQIVND (reference sequence). After removal of 4 bases from V and 4 bases from J, the junction contained 5 bases not matched to a gene. The CDR3 nucleotides are TGTGCCAGTAGTAGCCCCGGGACAGGGGGCTATGGCTACACCTTC. It specifies CASSSPGTGGYGYTF.

The chain is built from TRBV7-9 and TRBJ1-1, with no clear D. Trimming stripped 5 bases from V and 0 bases from J, with 13 bases between. Germline assignment: CDR1 SEHNR and CDR2 FQNEAQ (reference sequence). This CDR3 is built from 15 residues. CDR3 sequence: CASSPAKGMNTEAFF. In DNA, the CDR3 is TGTGCCAGCAGCCCCGCAAAAGGGATGAACACTGAAGCTTTCTTT.

V and J are TRBV9 and TRBJ2-7; 9 nucleotides line up with TRBD2. CDR1 and CDR2 (germline): SGDLS, YYNGEE. The CDR3 length is 14 residues. The trim removed 4 bases at V and 4 bases at J, leaving 6 bases unmatched. The DNA for the CDR3 is TGTGCCAGCAGCATAGGACTAGCGTGGTACGAGCAGTACTTC. It codes for CASSIGLAWYEQYF.

This sequence joins TRBV5-1 and TRBJ1-2; D gene unclear. The germline V gene encodes CDR1 SGHRS and CDR2 YFSETQ. The CDR3 has 13 amino acids. Trimming left V 0 bases short and J 0 bases short, with 3 bases between. The CDR3 sequence: CASSLAANYGYTF. CDR3 coding DNA: TGCGCCAGCAGCTTGGCAGCTAACTATGGCTACACCTTC.

This chain connects TRBV11-2 to TRBJ2-1, with 10 bases identical to TRBD2. The CDR3 loop spans 16 amino acids. CDR1 is SGHAT, CDR2 FQNNGV, per germline. The V gene end was trimmed by 2 bases and the J gene end by 0 bases; junction bases not matched to a gene: 1. The chain's CDR3 is CASSLRLAGSYNEQFF. The CDR3 DNA is TGTGCCAGCAGCTTACGACTAGCGGGCTCCTACAATGAGCAGTTCTTC.

The chain joins TRBV12-5 to TRBJ2-5; possibly TRBD2 for D (5 bases). V was shortened by 1 base and J by 5 bases, with 5 bases between the two germline ends. Germline assignment: CDR1 LGHNT and CDR2 FRNRAP. This CDR3 region has 12 residues. The CDR3 reads CASGLGEETQYF. CDR3 nucleotides: TGTGCTAGTGGTTTGGGGGAGGAGACCCAGTACTTC.

In its sample, this clone was seen once. Written as DNA, the CDR3 is TGTGCCAGCAGTGAAGCGGGCACAGATACGCAGTATTTT. It specifies CASSEAGTDTQYF. The rearrangement joins TRBV25-1 to TRBJ2-3; no firm D call. V was trimmed by 2 bases and J by 1 base, leaving 4 bases between them. The CDR3 is 13 residues long. The germline gives CDR1 MGHDK, CDR2 SYGVNS.

The rearrangement joins TRBV5-4 to TRBJ2-2, with D possibly TRBD1 on 6 matching bases. Trimming removed 0 bases from V and 3 bases from J, with 6 bases in between. The CDR3 spans 14 residues. Germline CDR1 is SGHNT and CDR2 is YYREEE (reference sequence). DNA for the CDR3: TGTGCCAGCAGCTTGGGACAGGACACCGGGGAGCTGTTTTTT. Translating it yields CASSLGQDTGELFF.

The V and J genes are TRBV7-3 and TRBJ2-3; 8 bases match TRBD1. Germline assignment: CDR1 SGHTA and CDR2 FQGTGA. The CDR3 has 16 amino acids. The trim removed 5 bases at V and 1 base at J, leaving 8 bases unmatched. The CDR3, as DNA: TGTGCCAGCAGCCCCGGACTGGGACAGGGCACAGATACGCAGTATTTT. Protein product: CASSPGLGQGTDTQYF. Using reference TRBV7-3 and TRBJ2-3 for the parts outside the CDR3, the full variable domain is GAGVSQTPSNKVTEKGKYVELRCDPISGHTALYWYRQSLGQGPEFLIYFQGTGAADDSGLPNDRFFAVRPEGSVSTLKIQRTERGDSAVYLCASSPGLGQGTDTQYFGPGTRLTVL.

This chain links TRBV27 with TRBJ2-3, with D perhaps matching TRBD2 (6 bases). Germline V gene sequence: CDR1 MNHEY, CDR2 SMNVEV (reference sequence). V was trimmed by 6 bases and J by 6 bases, leaving 13 bases between them. This CDR3 comprises 13 residues. CDR3 bases: TGTGCCAGCAGGGACCTCGGAGGGGATACGCAGTATTTT. It translates to CASRDLGGDTQYF.

The rearrangement joins TRBV13 to TRBJ2-7; maybe TRBD1 (5 bases). The CDR3 runs 13 residues. The germline V gene has CDR1 PRHDT and CDR2 FYEKMQ (reference sequence). V was shortened by 5 bases and J by 3 bases, with 11 bases between the two germline ends. Here the CDR3 DNA reads TGTGCCAGCAGCCGTTCCGACAGCTACGAGCAGTACTTC. It specifies CASSRSDSYEQYF.

V gene TRBV5-1 combines with J gene TRBJ2-5; TRBD2 matches at 12 bases. The CDR3 extends over 16 amino acids. The ends lost 4 bases at V and 6 bases at J; junction bases unmatched: 10. Germline CDR1 and CDR2: SGHRS and YFSETQ. The CDR3 here is CASSRGLAGWEKTQYF. CDR3 in DNA: TGCGCCAGCAGCCGCGGACTAGCGGGATGGGAGAAGACCCAGTACTTC. Complete variable domain (other parts from reference TRBV5-1 and TRBJ2-5): KAGVTQTPRYLIKTRGQQVTLSCSPISGHRSVSWYQQTPGQGLQFLFEYFSETQRNKGNFPGRFSGRQFSNSRSEMNVSTLELGDSALYLCASSRGLAGWEKTQYFGPGTRLLVL.

The chain combines TRBV25-1 with TRBJ2-5; no definite D call. Trimming left V 3 bases short and J 0 bases short, with 2 bases between. Germline CDR1 reads MGHDK; CDR2 reads SYGVNS. The CDR3 totals 12 residues. The CDR3 bases are TGTGCCAGCAGTGACAACCAAGAGACCCAGTACTTC. Translated, it gives CASSDNQETQYF.

The chain couples TRBV7-8 to TRBJ1-1; TRBD1 matches 10 bases. The V and J ends lost 5 bases and 4 bases, in that order; junction bases with no gene match: 1. There are 13 residues in the CDR3. CDR1 and CDR2 (germline): SGHVS, FQNEAQ. The CDR3 DNA follows: TGTGCCAGCAGCGACAGGGGGCGCACTGAAGCTTTCTTT. Residues: CASSDRGRTEAFF.

This sequence joins TRBV27 and TRBJ2-5; 14 bases match TRBD2. The V gene end was trimmed by 3 bases and the J gene end by 6 bases; junction bases not matched to a gene: 6. CDR3 length: 16 residues. Germline CDR1 is MNHEY and CDR2 is SMNVEV (reference sequence). The CDR3 reads CASSLGGLAGVKTQYF. Written as DNA, the CDR3 is TGTGCCAGCAGTTTGGGGGGACTAGCGGGAGTAAAGACCCAGTACTTC.

The chain has TRBV18 and TRBJ1-6; a possible D gene is TRBD1 (6 bases). The length of the CDR3 is 13 residues. V lost 5 bases to trimming and J lost 8 bases, with 10 bases between them. Germline-derived CDR1 and CDR2 are KGHSH and LQKENI. The DNA of the CDR3 is TGTGCCAGCTCAGAAAACAGGGATTCACCCCTCCACTTT. Protein sequence: CASSENRDSPLHF.

The genes are TRBV5-1 and TRBJ2-3; 11 nucleotides match TRBD1. The germline CDR1 and CDR2 sequences are SGHRS and YFSETQ. The V gene end was trimmed by 5 bases and the J gene end by 6 bases; junction bases not matched to a gene: 11. The CDR3 covers 16 residues. This chain's CDR3 is CASSNAGTGGPDTQYF. The CDR3 nucleotides are TGCGCCAGCAGTAATGCCGGGACAGGGGGTCCGGATACGCAGTATTTT.

This chain joins TRBV5-5 and TRBJ1-1; D is undetermined. The CDR3 is made up of 16 amino acids. V lost 2 bases and J lost 0, with 14 bases in between. Per germline, CDR1 SGHKS and CDR2 YYEKEE (reference sequence). The CDR3 nucleotides are TGTGCCAGCAGCTTTAGAGATATCAACATGAACACTGAAGCTTTCTTT. Its protein product is CASSFRDINMNTEAFF.

This clone counts as large. The chain couples TRBV19 to TRBJ2-1, with unresolved D. The CDR3 sequence is 14 residues long. Germline lookup yields CDR1 LNHDA and CDR2 SQIVND (reference sequence). V was shortened by 1 base and J by 0 bases, with 4 bases between the two germline ends. The CDR3 region has the DNA TGTGCCAGTAGTATAGGACACTCCTACAATGAGCAGTTCTTC. It codes for CASSIGHSYNEQFF.

The chain carries TRBV5-1 and TRBJ1-1; 7 positions agree with TRBD1. Germline assignment: CDR1 SGHRS and CDR2 YFSETQ. V dropped 4 bases and J dropped 7; count of bases not matched to a gene: 13. This CDR3 is built from 15 residues. The CDR3 here is CASSRETGRLFEAFF. The CDR3 DNA follows: TGCGCCAGCAGCCGAGAGACAGGGAGGCTTTTTGAAGCTTTCTTT. The whole variable domain, filled in from reference TRBV5-1 and TRBJ1-1, reads KAGVTQTPRYLIKTRGQQVTLSCSPISGHRSVSWYQQTPGQGLQFLFEYFSETQRNKGNFPGRFSGRQFSNSRSEMNVSTLELGDSALYLCASSRETGRLFEAFFGQGTRLTVV.